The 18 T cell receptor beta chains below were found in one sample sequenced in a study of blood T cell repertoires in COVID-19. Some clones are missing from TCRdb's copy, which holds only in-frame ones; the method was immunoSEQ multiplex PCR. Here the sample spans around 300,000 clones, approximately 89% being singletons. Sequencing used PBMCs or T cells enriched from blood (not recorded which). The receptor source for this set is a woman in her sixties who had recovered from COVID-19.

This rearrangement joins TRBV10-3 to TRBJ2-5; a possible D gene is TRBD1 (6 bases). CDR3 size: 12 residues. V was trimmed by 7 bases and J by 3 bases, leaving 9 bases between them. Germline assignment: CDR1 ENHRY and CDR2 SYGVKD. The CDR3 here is CAIKGGEETQYF. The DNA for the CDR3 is TGTGCCATCAAAGGGGGTGAAGAGACCCAGTACTTC.

This CDR3 reads CASSLDREGEQYF. As DNA, the CDR3 is TGTGCCAGCAGCTTAGACAGGGAGGGGGAGCAGTACTTC. The V and J genes are TRBV7-2 and TRBJ2-7, with TRBD2 as a possible D gene (7 bases). CDR3 length: 13 residues. Germline V lookup: CDR1 SGHTA, CDR2 FQGNSA. The V end lost 1 base, the J end lost 7 bases, and 11 bases lay between the germline ends. Looking up the rest from reference TRBV7-2 and TRBJ2-7 gives the full variable domain: GAGVSQSPSNKVTEKGKDVELRCDPISGHTALYWYRQSLGQGLEFLIYFQGNSAPDKSGLPSDRFSAERTGGSVSTLTIQRTQQEDSAVYLCASSLDREGEQYFGPGTRLTVT.

The CDR3 DNA is TGTGCCAGCAGCTTGGCCTTTCTGAATCAGCCCCAGCATTTT. Its protein product is CASSLAFLNQPQHF. The V and J genes are TRBV5-6 and TRBJ1-5; D gene unclear. The CDR3 is made up of 14 amino acids. Germline V CDR1 and CDR2: SGHDT, YYEEEE. The V and J ends lost 0 bases and 4 bases respectively, with 8 bases between them.

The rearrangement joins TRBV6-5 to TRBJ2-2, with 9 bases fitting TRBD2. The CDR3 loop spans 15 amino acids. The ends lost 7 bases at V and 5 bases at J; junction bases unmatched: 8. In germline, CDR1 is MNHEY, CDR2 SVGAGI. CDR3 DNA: TGTGCCAGCACCAATGGGCTAGCGGGGACCGGGGAGCTGTTTTTT. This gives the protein CASTNGLAGTGELFF.

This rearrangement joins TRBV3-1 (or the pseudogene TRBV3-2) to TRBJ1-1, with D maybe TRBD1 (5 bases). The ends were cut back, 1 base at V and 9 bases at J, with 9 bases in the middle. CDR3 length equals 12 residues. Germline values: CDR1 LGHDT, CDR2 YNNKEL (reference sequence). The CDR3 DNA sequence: TGTGCCAGCAGCCAAGTATCAGGGAAAGCTTTCTTT. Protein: CASSQVSGKAFF.

The CDR3 sequence is CASSFGPSDTQYF. In DNA, the CDR3 is TGTGCCAGCAGTTTTGGCCCGTCGGATACGCAGTATTTT. The chain links TRBV12-3 or TRBV12-4 to TRBJ2-3; no clear D gene. This CDR3 is built from 13 residues. Trimming removed 3 bases from V and 6 bases from J, with 10 bases in between.

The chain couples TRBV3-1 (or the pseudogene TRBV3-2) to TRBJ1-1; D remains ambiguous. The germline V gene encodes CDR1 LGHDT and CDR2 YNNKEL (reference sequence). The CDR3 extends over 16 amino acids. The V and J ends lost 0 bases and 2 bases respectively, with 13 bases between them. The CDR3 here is CASSQELRSVNTEAFF. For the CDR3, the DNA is TGTGCCAGCAGCCAAGAGTTGAGGTCTGTCAACACTGAAGCTTTCTTT.

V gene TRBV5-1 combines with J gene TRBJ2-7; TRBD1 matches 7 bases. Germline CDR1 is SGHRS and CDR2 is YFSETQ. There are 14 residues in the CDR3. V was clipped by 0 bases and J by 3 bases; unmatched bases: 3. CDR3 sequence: CASSLGDSRYEQYF. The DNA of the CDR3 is TGCGCCAGCAGCTTGGGGGACAGTCGCTACGAGCAGTACTTC. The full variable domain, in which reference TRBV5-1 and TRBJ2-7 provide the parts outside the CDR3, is KAGVTQTPRYLIKTRGQQVTLSCSPISGHRSVSWYQQTPGQGLQFLFEYFSETQRNKGNFPGRFSGRQFSNSRSEMNVSTLELGDSALYLCASSLGDSRYEQYFGPGTRLTVT.

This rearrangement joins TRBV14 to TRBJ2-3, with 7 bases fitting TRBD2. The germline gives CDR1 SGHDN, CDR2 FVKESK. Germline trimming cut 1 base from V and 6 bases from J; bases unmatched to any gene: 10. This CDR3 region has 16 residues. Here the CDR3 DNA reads TGTGCCAGCAGCCAAGGTTCAGCGGGACCGGCTGATACGCAGTATTTT. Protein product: CASSQGSAGPADTQYF.

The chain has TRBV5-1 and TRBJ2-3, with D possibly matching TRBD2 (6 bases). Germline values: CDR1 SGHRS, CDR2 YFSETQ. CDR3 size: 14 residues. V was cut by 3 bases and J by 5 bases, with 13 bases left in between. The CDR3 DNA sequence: TGCGCCAGCAGCTCCGGGACTTTAGAAGATACGCAGTATTTT. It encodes CASSSGTLEDTQYF.

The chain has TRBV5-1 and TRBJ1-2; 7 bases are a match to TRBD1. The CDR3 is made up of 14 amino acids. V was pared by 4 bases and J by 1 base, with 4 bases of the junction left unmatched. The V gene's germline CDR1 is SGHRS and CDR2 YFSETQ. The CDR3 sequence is CASSIGQVNYGYTF. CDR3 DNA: TGCGCCAGCAGCATCGGACAGGTTAACTATGGCTACACCTTC.

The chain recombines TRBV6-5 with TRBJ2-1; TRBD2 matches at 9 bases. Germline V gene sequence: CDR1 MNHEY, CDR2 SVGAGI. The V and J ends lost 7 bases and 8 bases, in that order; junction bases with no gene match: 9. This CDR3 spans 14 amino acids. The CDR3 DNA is TGTGCCAGCAAGATCGGGACTAGCTGGGATGAGCAGTTCTTC. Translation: CASKIGTSWDEQFF.

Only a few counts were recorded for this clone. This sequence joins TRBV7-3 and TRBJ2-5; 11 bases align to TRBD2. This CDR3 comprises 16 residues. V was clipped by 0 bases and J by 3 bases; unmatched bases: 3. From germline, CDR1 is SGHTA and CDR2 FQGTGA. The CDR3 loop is CASSLTGTSGKETQYF. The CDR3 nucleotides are TGTGCCAGCAGCTTAACTGGGACTAGCGGAAAAGAGACCCAGTACTTC.

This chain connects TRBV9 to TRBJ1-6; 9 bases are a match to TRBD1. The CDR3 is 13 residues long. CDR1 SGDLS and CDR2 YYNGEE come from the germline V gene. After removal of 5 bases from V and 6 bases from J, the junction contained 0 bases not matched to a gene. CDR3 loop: CASRDRGNSPLHF. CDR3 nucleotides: TGTGCCAGCAGGGACAGGGGTAATTCACCCCTCCACTTT.

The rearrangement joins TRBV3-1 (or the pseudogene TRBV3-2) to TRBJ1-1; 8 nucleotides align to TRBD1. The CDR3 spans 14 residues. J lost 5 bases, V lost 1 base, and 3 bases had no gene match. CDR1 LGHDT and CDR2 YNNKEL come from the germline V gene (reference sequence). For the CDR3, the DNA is TGTGCCAGCAGCCAAGGGACAGGGCATACTGAAGCTTTCTTT. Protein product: CASSQGTGHTEAFF.

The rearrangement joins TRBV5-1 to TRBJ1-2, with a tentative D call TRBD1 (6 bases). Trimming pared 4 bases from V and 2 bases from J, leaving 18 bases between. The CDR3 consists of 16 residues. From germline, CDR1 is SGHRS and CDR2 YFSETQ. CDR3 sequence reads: CASSSDSGTTNYGYTF. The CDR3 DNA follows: TGCGCCAGCAGCAGCGATTCCGGGACAACAAACTATGGCTACACCTTC.

CDR3 amino acids: CASSALAGGPDETQYF. The CDR3 region has the DNA TGTGCCAGCAGCGCACTAGCGGGAGGGCCGGATGAGACCCAGTACTTC. J is TRBJ2-5 and V is TRBV27; TRBD2 agrees at 13 bases. The CDR3 has 16 residues. The germline V gene encodes CDR1 MNHEY and CDR2 SMNVEV (reference sequence). With V trimmed by 6 bases and J by 5 bases, 9 bases remained unmatched.

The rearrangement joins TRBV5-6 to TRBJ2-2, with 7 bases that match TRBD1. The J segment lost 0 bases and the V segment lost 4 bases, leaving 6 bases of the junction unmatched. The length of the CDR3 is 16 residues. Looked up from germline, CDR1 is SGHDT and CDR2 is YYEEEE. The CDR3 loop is CASSPGQVANTGELFF. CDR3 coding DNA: TGTGCCAGCAGCCCCGGACAGGTTGCGAACACCGGGGAGCTGTTTTTT.